Detailed here is one T cell receptor (beta chain). As yet, its antigen is unknown. Per germline, CDR1 MNHEY and CDR2 SVGAGI. The CDR3 is made up of 12 amino acids. V was cut by 5 bases and J by 3 bases, with 8 bases left in between. Generated by immunoSEQ multiplex PCR, the TCRdb table keeps only in-frame clones and is missing some. The sample records 150,000 or so clones, 90% to 95% being singletons. The data are from a study of T cell responses to AZD1222 COVID-19 vaccine. Regarding the study as a whole: Close to half of spike-specific TCRs reportedly recognize unmutated variant regions. Baseline serostatus was positive in only six AZD1222 recipients.

The chain employs TRBV6-5 and TRBJ2-7, with unresolved D. The clonotype comes from an adult who received the AZD1222 COVID-19 vaccine. The input for sequencing was peripheral blood, taken 28 days after the second AZD1222 dose. The CDR3 sequence is CASSLSHYEQYF. The CDR3 nucleotides read TGTGCCAGCAGTCTTAGTCACTACGAGCAGTACTTC.